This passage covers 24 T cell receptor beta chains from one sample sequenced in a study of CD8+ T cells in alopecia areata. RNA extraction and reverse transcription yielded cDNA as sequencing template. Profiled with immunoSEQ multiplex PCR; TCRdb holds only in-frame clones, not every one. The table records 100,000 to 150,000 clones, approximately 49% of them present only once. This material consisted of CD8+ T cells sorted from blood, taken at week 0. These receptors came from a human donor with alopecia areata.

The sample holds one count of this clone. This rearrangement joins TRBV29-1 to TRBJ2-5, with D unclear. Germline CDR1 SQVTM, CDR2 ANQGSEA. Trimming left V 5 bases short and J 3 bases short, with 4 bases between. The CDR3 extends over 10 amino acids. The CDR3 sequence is CSVQKETQYF. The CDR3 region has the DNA TGCAGCGTTCAAAAAGAGACCCAGTACTTC. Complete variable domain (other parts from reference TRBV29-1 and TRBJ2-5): SAVISQKPSRDICQRGTSLTIQCQVDSQVTMMFWYRQQPGQSLTLIATANQGSEATYESGFVIDKFPISRPNLTFSTLTVSNMSPEDSSIYLCSVQKETQYFGPGTRLLVL.

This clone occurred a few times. The CDR3 region is CASSLARDGSTRPYEQYF. The CDR3 nucleotides read TGCGCCAGCAGCCTCGCACGGGACGGATCGACCCGACCCTACGAGCAGTACTTC. V usage is TRBV5-1 and J usage is TRBJ2-7, with D possibly called TRBD1 or TRBD2 (5 bases each). CDR3 length equals 18 residues. The V end was cut by 4 bases, the J end by 2 bases, with 25 bases between. The germline V gene has CDR1 SGHRS and CDR2 YFSETQ.

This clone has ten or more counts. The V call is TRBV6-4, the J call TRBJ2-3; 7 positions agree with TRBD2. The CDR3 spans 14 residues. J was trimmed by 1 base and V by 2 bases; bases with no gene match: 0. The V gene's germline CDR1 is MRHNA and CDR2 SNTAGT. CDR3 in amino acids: CASSDAGGTDTQYF. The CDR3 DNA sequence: TGTGCCAGCAGTGACGCGGGGGGCACAGATACGCAGTATTTT.

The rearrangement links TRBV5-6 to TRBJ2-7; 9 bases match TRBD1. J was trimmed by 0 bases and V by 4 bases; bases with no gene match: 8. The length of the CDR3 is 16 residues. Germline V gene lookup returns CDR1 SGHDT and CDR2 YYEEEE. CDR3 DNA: TGTGCCAGCAGCGGGGCCGGGACAGGGATCTCCTACGAGCAGTACTTC. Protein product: CASSGAGTGISYEQYF.

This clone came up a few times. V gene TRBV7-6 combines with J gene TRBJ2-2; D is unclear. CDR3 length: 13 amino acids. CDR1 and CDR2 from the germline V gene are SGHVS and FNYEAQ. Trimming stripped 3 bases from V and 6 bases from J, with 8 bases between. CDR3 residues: CASSLDWPGELFF. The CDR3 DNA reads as TGTGCCAGCAGCTTGGATTGGCCCGGGGAGCTGTTTTTT.

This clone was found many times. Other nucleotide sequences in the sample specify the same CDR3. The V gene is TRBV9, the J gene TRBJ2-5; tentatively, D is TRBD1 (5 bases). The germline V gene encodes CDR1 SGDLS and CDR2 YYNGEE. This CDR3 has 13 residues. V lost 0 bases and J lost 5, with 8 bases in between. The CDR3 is CASSVGGEETQYF. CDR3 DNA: TGTGCCAGCAGCGTAGGGGGCGAGGAGACCCAGTACTTC.

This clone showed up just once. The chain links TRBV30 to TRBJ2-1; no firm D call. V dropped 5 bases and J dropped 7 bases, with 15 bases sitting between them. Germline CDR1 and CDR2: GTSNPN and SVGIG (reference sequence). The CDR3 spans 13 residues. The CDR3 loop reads CAWESLLANEQFF. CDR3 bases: TGTGCCTGGGAATCCCTTCTGGCAAATGAGCAGTTCTTC.

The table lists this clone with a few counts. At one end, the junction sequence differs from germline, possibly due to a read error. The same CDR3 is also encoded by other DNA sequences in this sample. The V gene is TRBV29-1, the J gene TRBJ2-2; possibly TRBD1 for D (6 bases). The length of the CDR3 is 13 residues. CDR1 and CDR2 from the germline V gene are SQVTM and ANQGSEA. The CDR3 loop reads CSVYRDGTGELFF. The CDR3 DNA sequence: TGCAGCGTTTACAGGGATGGCACCGGAGAGCTGTTTTTT.

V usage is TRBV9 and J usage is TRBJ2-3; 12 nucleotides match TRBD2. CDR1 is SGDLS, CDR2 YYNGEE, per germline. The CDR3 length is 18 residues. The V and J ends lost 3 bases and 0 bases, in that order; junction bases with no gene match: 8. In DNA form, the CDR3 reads TGTGCCAGCAGCGCGCTAGCGGGGGGGCCAATCAGCACAGATACGCAGTATTTT. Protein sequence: CASSALAGGPISTDTQYF.

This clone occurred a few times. As DNA, the CDR3 is TGTGCCAGCAGCTTATCCGAAGGAAACGGGGAGCTGTTTTTT. This translates into CASSLSEGNGELFF. The rearrangement links TRBV7-9 to TRBJ2-2; D uncertain. V dropped 2 bases and J dropped 7 bases, with 11 bases sitting between them. The CDR3 totals 14 residues. Germline loops: CDR1 SEHNR, CDR2 FQNEAQ (reference sequence). Using reference TRBV7-9 and TRBJ2-2 for the parts outside the CDR3, the full variable domain is DTGVSQNPRHKITKRGQNVTFRCDPISEHNRLYWYRQTLGQGPEFLTYFQNEAQLEKSRLLSDRFSAERPKGSFSTLEIQRTEQGDSAMYLCASSLSEGNGELFFGEGSRLTVL.

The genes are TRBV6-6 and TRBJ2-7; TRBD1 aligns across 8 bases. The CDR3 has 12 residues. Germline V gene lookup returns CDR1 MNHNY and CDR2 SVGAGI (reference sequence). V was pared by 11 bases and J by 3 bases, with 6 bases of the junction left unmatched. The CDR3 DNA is TGTGCCGGGGGGACAGGAAGCTACGAGCAGTACTTC. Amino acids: CAGGTGSYEQYF.

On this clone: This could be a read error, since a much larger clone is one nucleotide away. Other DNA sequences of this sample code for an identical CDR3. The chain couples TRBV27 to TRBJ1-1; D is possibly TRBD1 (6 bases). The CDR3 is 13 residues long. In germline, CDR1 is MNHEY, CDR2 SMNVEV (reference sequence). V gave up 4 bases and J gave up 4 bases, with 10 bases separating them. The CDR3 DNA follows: TGTGCCAGCAGTTACGGAGGGGGCACTGAAGCTTTCTTT. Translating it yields CASSYGGGTEAFF.

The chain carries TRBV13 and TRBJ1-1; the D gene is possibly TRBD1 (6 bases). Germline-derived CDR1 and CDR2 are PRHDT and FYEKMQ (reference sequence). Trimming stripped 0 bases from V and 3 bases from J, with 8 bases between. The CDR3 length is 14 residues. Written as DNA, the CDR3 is TGTGCCAGCAGCTTAGGACAGGGCTACACTGAAGCTTTCTTT. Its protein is CASSLGQGYTEAFF.

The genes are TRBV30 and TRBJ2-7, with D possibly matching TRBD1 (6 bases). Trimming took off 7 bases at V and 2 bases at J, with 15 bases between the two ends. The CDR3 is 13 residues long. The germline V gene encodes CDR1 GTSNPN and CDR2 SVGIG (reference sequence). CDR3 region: CASLPGDAYEQYF. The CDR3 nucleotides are TGTGCCTCGTTACCAGGGGACGCCTACGAGCAGTACTTC.

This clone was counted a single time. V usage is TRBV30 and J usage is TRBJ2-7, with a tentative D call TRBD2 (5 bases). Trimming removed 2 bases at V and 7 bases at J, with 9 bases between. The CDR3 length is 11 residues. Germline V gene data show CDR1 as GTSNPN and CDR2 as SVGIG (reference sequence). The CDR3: CAWSRGLEQYF. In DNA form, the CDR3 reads TGTGCCTGGAGTAGAGGGTTGGAGCAGTACTTC.

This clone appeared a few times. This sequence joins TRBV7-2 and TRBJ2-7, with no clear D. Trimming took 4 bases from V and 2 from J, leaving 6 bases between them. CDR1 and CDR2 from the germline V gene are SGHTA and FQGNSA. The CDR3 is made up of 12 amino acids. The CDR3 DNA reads TGTGCCAGCAGCTACTCTGCCTACGAGCAGTACTTC. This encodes CASSYSAYEQYF.

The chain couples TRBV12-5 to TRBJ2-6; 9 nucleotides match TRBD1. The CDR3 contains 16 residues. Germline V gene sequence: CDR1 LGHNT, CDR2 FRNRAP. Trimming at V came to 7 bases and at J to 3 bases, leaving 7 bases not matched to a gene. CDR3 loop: CASAGTGNFGANVLTF. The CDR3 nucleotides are TGTGCTAGTGCCGGGACAGGGAACTTTGGGGCCAACGTCCTGACTTTC. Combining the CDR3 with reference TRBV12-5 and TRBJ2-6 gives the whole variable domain DARVTQTPRHKVTEMGQEVTMRCQPILGHNTVFWYRQTMMQGLELLAYFRNRAPLDDSGMPKDRFSAEMPDATLATLKIQPSEPRDSAVYFCASAGTGNFGANVLTFGAGSRLTVL.

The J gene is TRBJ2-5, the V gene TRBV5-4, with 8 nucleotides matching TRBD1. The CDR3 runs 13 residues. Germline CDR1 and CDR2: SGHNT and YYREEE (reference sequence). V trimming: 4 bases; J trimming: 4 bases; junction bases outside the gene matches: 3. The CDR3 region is CASSRTGRETQYF. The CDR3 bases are TGTGCCAGCAGCCGGACAGGGCGAGAGACCCAGTACTTC.

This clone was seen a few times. The CDR3 region is CASSLGGQINYGYTF. The CDR3 DNA reads TGTGCCAGCAGCTTAGGGGGACAGATCAACTATGGCTACACCTTC. The chain employs TRBV27 and TRBJ1-2; 7 bases match TRBD1. After removal of 6 bases from V and 2 bases from J, the junction contained 9 bases not matched to a gene. The germline V gene encodes CDR1 MNHEY and CDR2 SMNVEV (reference sequence). This CDR3 has 15 amino acids.

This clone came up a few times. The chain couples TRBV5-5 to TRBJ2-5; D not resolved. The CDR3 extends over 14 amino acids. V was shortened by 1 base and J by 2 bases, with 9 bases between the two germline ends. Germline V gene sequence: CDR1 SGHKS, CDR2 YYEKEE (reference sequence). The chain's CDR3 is CASSLWPDQETQYF. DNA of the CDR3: TGTGCCAGCAGCTTGTGGCCTGATCAAGAGACCCAGTACTTC.

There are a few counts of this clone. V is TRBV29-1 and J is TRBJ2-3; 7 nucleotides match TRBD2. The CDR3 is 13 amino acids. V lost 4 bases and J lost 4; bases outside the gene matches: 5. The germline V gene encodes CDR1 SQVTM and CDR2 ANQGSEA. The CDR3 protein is CSVAGGGADTQYF. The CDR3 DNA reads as TGCAGCGTTGCCGGCGGGGGAGCAGATACGCAGTATTTT.

CDR3 protein: CASRSRGAYEQYF. The DNA of the CDR3 is TGTGCCAGTCGGAGCAGGGGAGCCTACGAGCAGTACTTC. J is TRBJ2-7 and V is TRBV5-4, with a tentative D call TRBD1 (6 bases). The germline gives CDR1 SGHNT, CDR2 YYREEE (reference sequence). The CDR3 totals 13 residues. V lost 8 bases, J lost 2 bases, and 14 bases lay in between.

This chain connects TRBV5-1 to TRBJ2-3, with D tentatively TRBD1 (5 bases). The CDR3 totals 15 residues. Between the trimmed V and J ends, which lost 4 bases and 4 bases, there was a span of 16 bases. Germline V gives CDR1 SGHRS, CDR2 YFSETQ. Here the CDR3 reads CASSPTGTPPDTQYF. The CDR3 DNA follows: TGCGCCAGCAGCCCAACAGGTACCCCGCCAGATACGCAGTATTTT.

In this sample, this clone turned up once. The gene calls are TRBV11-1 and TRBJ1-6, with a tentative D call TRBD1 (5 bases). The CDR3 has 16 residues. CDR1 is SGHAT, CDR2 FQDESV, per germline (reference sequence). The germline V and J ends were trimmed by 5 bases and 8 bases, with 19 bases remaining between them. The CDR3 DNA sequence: TGTGCCAGCAGCGAATGGACAAGGGAAGGCTATTCACCCCTCCACTTT. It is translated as CASSEWTREGYSPLHF.